Listed below are T cell receptor beta chains from one sample, sequenced in a study of cytomegalovirus exposure and HLA in healthy donors. Clones were read by immunoSEQ multiplex PCR, and TCRdb kept only the in-frame ones, dropping some. Recorded here are over 80,000 clones; the top ten clones represent less than 7%. The material sequenced was PBMCs. These receptors were obtained from a girl under 18 in good health and CMV-seropositive. Each CDR3 is given with its conserved first and last residue. A D gene is named only where the DNA matches it firmly.

d_gene,v_gene,j_gene,CDR3aa,CDR3nt
TRBD1,TRBV6-5,TRBJ1-5,CASSRTGGNQPQHF,TGTGCCAGCAGCAGGACAGGGGGCAATCAGCCCCAGCATTTT
TRBD2,TRBV29-1,TRBJ2-5,CSVGSSGKTQYF,TGCAGCGTGGGATCTAGCGGGAAGACCCAGTACTTC
TRBD1,TRBV5-1,TRBJ1-1,CASSNSGGLVMNTEAFF,TGCGCCAGCAGCAACTCAGGGGGTTTAGTTATGAACACTGAAGCTTTCTTT
TRBD1,TRBV5-1,TRBJ2-5,CASRGDRGLETQYF,TGCGCCAGCAGAGGGGACAGGGGTTTGGAGACCCAGTACTTC
.,TRBV29-1,TRBJ1-4,CSVLEYEKLFF,TGCAGCGTCTTGGAGTATGAAAAACTGTTTTTT
.,TRBV9,TRBJ2-2,CASSVSLQGPTLAGELFF,TGTGCCAGCAGCGTAAGTTTGCAGGGCCCGACCTTGGCCGGGGAGCTGTTTTTT
TRBD1,TRBV5-1,TRBJ2-4,CASSFTGVNIQYF,TGCGCCAGCAGCTTTACAGGGGTAAACATTCAGTACTTC
TRBD1,TRBV28,TRBJ1-2,CASSSQGASYGYTF,TGTGCCAGCAGTTCCCAGGGGGCTTCTTATGGCTACACCTTC
.,TRBV29-1,TRBJ1-4,CSVDSPTNEKLFF,TGCAGCGTTGACAGTCCCACTAATGAAAAACTGTTTTTT
.,TRBV2,TRBJ1-6,CAILETGLNSPLHF,TGTGCCATTCTCGAGACAGGCCTGAATTCACCCCTCCACTTT
.,TRBV29-1,TRBJ1-1,CSVDLRGRRGTEAFF,TGCAGCGTCGACCTGAGGGGTCGGAGGGGCACTGAAGCTTTCTTT
TRBD2,TRBV27,TRBJ2-1,CASSLVQGGSWTSGGPNEQFF,TGTGCCAGCAGTTTAGTCCAGGGGGGTTCGTGGACTAGCGGGGGACCCAATGAGCAGTTCTTC
.,TRBV9,TRBJ2-5,CASSSRFEAQYF,TGTGCCAGCAGCTCCCGGTTCGAGGCCCAGTACTTC
.,TRBV18,TRBJ2-1,CASSVSPLSAGNEQFF,TGTGCCAGCTCAGTCTCCCCCCTTTCCGCGGGCAATGAGCAGTTCTTC
.,TRBV2,TRBJ1-5,CAGQFGIQPQHF,TGTGCCGGACAATTTGGTATTCAGCCCCAGCATTTT